The entry below gives a single TCR beta chain sequence along with its context. These data come from a study of blood T cell repertoires in COVID-19. On the study more broadly: Sites in the United States, Italy and Spain provided acute and convalescent COVID-19 samples.

Patients at the Seattle site were enrolled during active infection and followed longitudinally. Germline CDR1 SSHAT, CDR2 FNYEAQ (reference sequence). Germline trimming cut 3 bases from V and 0 bases from J; bases unmatched to any gene: 7. The CDR3 runs to 18 residues. Profiled with immunoSEQ multiplex PCR; TCRdb holds only in-frame clones, not every one. The profile covers 540,000 or so clones, with 85% to 90% appearing a single time and roughly 8% taken by the ten largest. V is TRBV7-7 and J is TRBJ2-2; TRBD2 matches at 10 bases. What was sequenced was peripheral blood. This TCR was recovered from a woman in her 50s with COVID-19, enrolled during active disease. Here the CDR3 DNA reads TGTGCCAGCAGCTTGGTACTAGCGGGGTCTCCGAACACCGGGGAGCTGTTTTTT. Protein sequence: CASSLVLAGSPNTGELFF.